The present entry profiles one TCR beta chain with its context. Its target is unknown. The data were obtained in a study of cytomegalovirus exposure and HLA in healthy donors. Regarding the study as a whole: When the data were analyzed later, several of the most significant clusters appeared to be linked to common viral pathogens. Later analysis demonstrated an association between a missense DCLRE1C variant and TCR beta V- and J-gene trimming.

Per germline, CDR1 KGHSH and CDR2 LQKENI. V dropped 0 bases and J dropped 2; count of bases not matched to a gene: 6. CDR3 length: 16 residues. Primers for the PCR totalled 60 Vbeta and 13 Jbeta. The method was immunoSEQ multiplex PCR; TCRdb's version includes in-frame clones alone and lacks a portion of them. The sample table sets out under 70,000 clones. This chain uses TRBV18 with TRBJ2-7; 8 nucleotides align to TRBD2. Sequences were obtained from PBMCs. This TCR came from a man between 50 and 59 years old in good health and CMV-seropositive. The CDR3 coding sequence is TGTGCCAGCTCACCACCCGGACGGGGGGGAACCTACGAGCAGTACTTC. The encoded protein is CASSPPGRGGTYEQYF.